This TCR beta chain was identified in a study of Tregs in tolerant kidney transplant recipients. CD4+CD25+CD127- Tregs, CD4+CD25- non-Tregs, CD4 and CD8 cells were sorted. A word on this clone: The antigen is undetermined.

General study results and limits: Validation in larger populations is needed because few patients were studied. This study did not directly address biological reproducibility. Tregs expanded with activated donor B cells seemed most donor-specific.

The method was immunoSEQ multiplex PCR; TCRdb's version includes in-frame clones alone and lacks a portion of them. In the table there are around 50,000 clones, 65% to 85% of which are singletons. V dropped 10 bases and J dropped 4 bases, with 16 bases sitting between them. Germline V CDR1 and CDR2: LNHDA, SQIVND (reference sequence). The CDR3 sequence is 14 residues long. The chain combines TRBV19 with TRBJ2-2; a weak D match, TRBD1 (6 bases). The receptor was derived from a human donor in good health. What was sequenced was CD4+ T cells from blood. DNA of the CDR3: TGTGCCACCGCCGGGGCGACAGGCACCGGGGAGCTGTTTTTT. This gives the protein CATAGATGTGELFF.